Listed below are T cell receptor beta chains from one sample, sequenced in a study of OX40 agonist ivuxolimab in advanced cancers. Data came from immunoSEQ multiplex PCR; TCRdb stores just in-frame clones and leaves some out. This table holds some 130,000 clones, 85% to 90% found once. The specimen was CD4+ or CD8+ T cells sorted from blood, collected in a trial of the OX40 agonist ivuxolimab. The receptors were sampled from an adult with an advanced solid tumor such as melanoma, head and neck, liver or kidney cancer. Each CDR3 is given with its conserved first and last residue. A D gene is named only where the DNA matches it firmly. Only some rows state a clone size, as once, few, many or a class for expanded clones.

clone_size: -
j_call: TRBJ2-1
v_call: TRBV2
d_call: TRBD2
cdr3_nt: TGTGCCAGCAGGATTAGCGGGGGGGCGGTCAATGAGCAGTTCTTC
cdr3_aa: CASRISGGAVNEQFF

clone_size: -
j_call: TRBJ2-7
v_call: TRBV6-5
d_call: -
cdr3_nt: TGTGCCAGCAGGGTGACATACTCCTACGAGCAGTACTTC
cdr3_aa: CASRVTYSYEQYF

clone_size: -
j_call: TRBJ2-5
v_call: TRBV18
d_call: -
cdr3_nt: TGTGCCAGCGCAACCGGAGGAAAGGAGACCCAGTACTTC
cdr3_aa: CASATGGKETQYF

clone_size: -
j_call: TRBJ2-1
v_call: TRBV23-1
d_call: -
cdr3_nt: TGCGCCAGCAGTCAACCTTACAGGGTTGCTAATGAGCAGTTCTTC
cdr3_aa: CASSQPYRVANEQFF

clone_size: -
j_call: TRBJ1-5
v_call: TRBV10-3
d_call: -
cdr3_nt: TGTGCCATCAGTGAGGGTGGTGGCAATCAGCCCCAGCATTTT
cdr3_aa: CAISEGGGNQPQHF

clone_size: once
j_call: TRBJ1-2
v_call: TRBV28
d_call: TRBD1
cdr3_nt: TGTGCCAGCAGCCAAGGGACAGCCCGCTTCTATGGCTACACCTTC
cdr3_aa: CASSQGTARFYGYTF

clone_size: -
j_call: TRBJ1-1
v_call: TRBV29-1
d_call: -
cdr3_nt: TGCAGCGTTGAAGACCGCAACACTGAAGCTTTCTTT
cdr3_aa: CSVEDRNTEAFF

clone_size: -
j_call: TRBJ2-3
v_call: TRBV7-2
d_call: TRBD2
cdr3_nt: TGTGCCAGCAGCCTAGGGACTACCGGCCGAGGGGATACGCAGTATTTT
cdr3_aa: CASSLGTTGRGDTQYF

clone_size: -
j_call: TRBJ2-1
v_call: TRBV5-4
d_call: -
cdr3_nt: TGTGCCAGCAGCCTCGGACTACGGCAGTTCTTC
cdr3_aa: CASSLGLRQFF

clone_size: -
j_call: TRBJ2-3
v_call: TRBV30
d_call: -
cdr3_nt: TGTGCCTGGAGTATGGGGGTAAGCCTCACAGATACGCAGTATTTT
cdr3_aa: CAWSMGVSLTDTQYF

clone_size: once
j_call: TRBJ2-2
v_call: TRBV7-4
d_call: -
cdr3_nt: TGTGCCAGCAGCTTAGAGTGTGTGGTCCCCGGGGAGCTGTTTTTT
cdr3_aa: CASSLECVVPGELFF

clone_size: once
j_call: TRBJ2-7
v_call: TRBV4-1
d_call: TRBD1
cdr3_nt: TGCGCCAGCAGCCCCCTTGGCGGGACAGGCTCCTACGAGCAGTACTTC
cdr3_aa: CASSPLGGTGSYEQYF

clone_size: -
j_call: TRBJ1-3
v_call: TRBV6-5
d_call: -
cdr3_nt: TGTGCCAGCAGTGCAGGGGACGGGTCAGACACCATATATTTT
cdr3_aa: CASSAGDGSDTIYF

clone_size: few
j_call: TRBJ1-6
v_call: TRBV2
d_call: TRBD1
cdr3_nt: TGTGCCAGCAAGAAGTTGGGACAGGGTAATTCACCCCTCCACTTT
cdr3_aa: CASKKLGQGNSPLHF

clone_size: few
j_call: TRBJ2-1
v_call: TRBV30
d_call: -
cdr3_nt: TGTGCCTGGACCCGTCGACTAGGCGGCGATGAGCAGTTCTTC
cdr3_aa: CAWTRRLGGDEQFF

clone_size: -
j_call: TRBJ2-1
v_call: TRBV7-8
d_call: TRBD1
cdr3_nt: TGTGCCAGCAGCCCGCGACAGGGTAAGGCTGAGCAGTTCTTC
cdr3_aa: CASSPRQGKAEQFF

clone_size: -
j_call: TRBJ2-7
v_call: TRBV18
d_call: TRBD2
cdr3_nt: TGTGCCAGCTCACCAGAGGGGCTAGCGGGTACCTACGAGCAGTACTTC
cdr3_aa: CASSPEGLAGTYEQYF

clone_size: once
j_call: TRBJ2-7
v_call: TRBV5-6
d_call: -
cdr3_nt: TGTGCCAGCAGCTCCTCGCGACTTAGCTCCTACGAGCAGTACTTC
cdr3_aa: CASSSSRLSSYEQYF

clone_size: -
j_call: TRBJ2-2
v_call: TRBV5-1
d_call: -
cdr3_nt: TGCGCCAGCAGCTTGATCGGGCTATCGGCCGGGGAGCTGTTTTTT
cdr3_aa: CASSLIGLSAGELFF

clone_size: -
j_call: TRBJ2-3
v_call: TRBV30
d_call: TRBD1
cdr3_nt: TGTGCCTGGAGTGCAGGGGGCGGGACAGATACGCAGTATTTT
cdr3_aa: CAWSAGGGTDTQYF

clone_size: -
j_call: TRBJ2-5
v_call: TRBV7-9
d_call: TRBD2
cdr3_nt: TGTGCCAGCAGCCCAACGACGGGAGGGAGAGAGACCCAGTACTTC
cdr3_aa: CASSPTTGGRETQYF

clone_size: -
j_call: TRBJ1-5
v_call: TRBV6-1
d_call: -
cdr3_nt: TGTGCCAGCAGACAACAGGCCGTTGGGTCGCCCCAGCATTTT
cdr3_aa: CASRQQAVGSPQHF

clone_size: -
j_call: TRBJ1-6
v_call: TRBV11-2
d_call: -
cdr3_nt: TGTGCCAGCAGCTTAGATCCGGGGGGGGGATCACCCCTCCACTTT
cdr3_aa: CASSLDPGGGSPLHF

clone_size: -
j_call: TRBJ2-7
v_call: TRBV28
d_call: -
cdr3_nt: TGTGCCAGCAGTCGTCTCGACGGCACGGTTCTCTACGAGCAGTACTTC
cdr3_aa: CASSRLDGTVLYEQYF

clone_size: once
j_call: TRBJ2-1
v_call: TRBV7-6
d_call: -
cdr3_nt: TGTGCCAGCAGCTTAGGAGATAGGGTGGATGAGCAGTTCTTC
cdr3_aa: CASSLGDRVDEQFF

clone_size: -
j_call: TRBJ1-5
v_call: TRBV28
d_call: -
cdr3_nt: TGTGCCAGCAGTTTAAGGGGGTTGAATCAGCCCCAGCATTTT
cdr3_aa: CASSLRGLNQPQHF

clone_size: -
j_call: TRBJ2-7
v_call: TRBV29-1
d_call: -
cdr3_nt: TGCAGCGTTGGTGTAGACTCCCCACTAGAGCAGTACTTC
cdr3_aa: CSVGVDSPLEQYF

clone_size: -
j_call: TRBJ1-5
v_call: TRBV23-1
d_call: -
cdr3_nt: TGCGCCAGCAGTCAAGACAGGACGGGCAATCAGCCCCAGCATTTT
cdr3_aa: CASSQDRTGNQPQHF

clone_size: -
j_call: TRBJ1-1
v_call: TRBV10-1
d_call: TRBD1
cdr3_nt: TGCGCCAGCAGGGGACAGGGAGGCCCTGAAGCTTTCTTT
cdr3_aa: CASRGQGGPEAFF

clone_size: -
j_call: TRBJ2-2
v_call: TRBV11-3
d_call: TRBD2
cdr3_nt: TGTGCCAGCAGCTCCACCGGGAGGGGATCCGGGGAGCTGTTTTTT
cdr3_aa: CASSSTGRGSGELFF

clone_size: -
j_call: TRBJ2-2
v_call: TRBV4-1
d_call: TRBD1
cdr3_nt: TGCGCCAGCAGCCGGGCCGGGACAGGGTTCACCGGGGAGCTGTTTTTT
cdr3_aa: CASSRAGTGFTGELFF

clone_size: -
j_call: TRBJ1-6
v_call: TRBV6-1
d_call: -
cdr3_nt: TGTGCCGGGGATAAAGGGGATGGTTCACCCCTCCACTTT
cdr3_aa: CAGDKGDGSPLHF

clone_size: -
j_call: TRBJ1-1
v_call: TRBV19
d_call: -
cdr3_nt: TGTGCCAGTAGTATAGACATACTATCCGGGACTGAAGCTTTCTTT
cdr3_aa: CASSIDILSGTEAFF

clone_size: -
j_call: TRBJ2-7
v_call: TRBV27
d_call: TRBD1
cdr3_nt: TGTGCCAGCAGTTGGGGGGACAGGGTCTACGAGCAGTACTTC
cdr3_aa: CASSWGDRVYEQYF

clone_size: -
j_call: TRBJ2-3
v_call: TRBV10-3
d_call: -
cdr3_nt: TGTGCCATCAGTGAACTAGGGACCGACACAGATACGCAGTATTTT
cdr3_aa: CAISELGTDTDTQYF